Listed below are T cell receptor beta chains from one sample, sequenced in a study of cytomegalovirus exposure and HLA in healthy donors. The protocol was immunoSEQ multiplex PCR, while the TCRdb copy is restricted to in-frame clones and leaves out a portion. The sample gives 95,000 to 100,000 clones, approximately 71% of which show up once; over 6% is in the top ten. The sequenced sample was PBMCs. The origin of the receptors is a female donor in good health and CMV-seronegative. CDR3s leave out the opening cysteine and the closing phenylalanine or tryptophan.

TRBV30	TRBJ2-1	AWIGTGTSGGTPLNEQF
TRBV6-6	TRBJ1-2	ASSPDRVYGYT
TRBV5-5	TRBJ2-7	ASTRTGTYEQY
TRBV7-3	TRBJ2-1	ASSSQGRRESEQF
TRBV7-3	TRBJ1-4	ASSPSAGYGNEKLF
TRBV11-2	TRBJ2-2	ASSLVSGGYTGELF
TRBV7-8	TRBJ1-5	ASTLTGRDQPQH
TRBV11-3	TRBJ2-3	ASSRGLATDTQY
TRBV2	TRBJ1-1	ASRDDLNTEAF
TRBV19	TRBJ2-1	ASSADTYNEQF
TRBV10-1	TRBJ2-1	ASSEGQFDNLLISYNEQF
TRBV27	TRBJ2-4	ASSSIGGGRNIQY
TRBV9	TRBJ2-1	ASGVEPRLAGVINEQF
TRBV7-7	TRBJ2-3	ASSRLAGASDTQY
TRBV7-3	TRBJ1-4	ASSRGINEKLF
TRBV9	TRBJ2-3	ASSGQGGPTDTQY
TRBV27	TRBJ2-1	ASSLIAGFNNEQF
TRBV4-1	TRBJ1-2	ASSQDKGGDGKFYGYT
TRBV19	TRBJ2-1	ASSKGQGSNNEQF
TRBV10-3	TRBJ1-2	AIGQYGYT
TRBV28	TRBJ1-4	ASTLREGKLF
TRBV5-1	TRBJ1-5	ASSPTGINQPQH
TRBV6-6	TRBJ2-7	ASRVGGIRSYEQY
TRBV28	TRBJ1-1	ASSLLGGMVKTEAF